This T cell receptor beta chain comes out of a study of cytomegalovirus exposure and HLA in healthy donors (dated 2017 in TCRdb). A note on the overall study: In an earlier analysis of 587 of the donors, less than 350 Gb of sequence data and 117 million unique TCR beta sequences from roughly 190 million T cells were reported. An early release that covered more than 550 HLA-typed donors contained approximately 300 gigabases of sequencing data and 65 million to 100 million unique TCR sequences. Of the approximately 370 genotyped donors, 70% to 90% were placed in the genetic ancestry cluster associated with self-reported Caucasian donors. The study aimed to test whether cataloging public T cell receptors could reveal signatures of past pathogen exposure. The T cell repertoires of 550 to 850 subjects were profiled by immunosequencing and related to cytomegalovirus serostatus. A separate validation cohort of more than 100 different subjects was used in addition to the roughly 700-subject first cohort. To predict cytomegalovirus infection status, the study combined high-throughput TCR immunosequencing, statistical association of individual TCRs with disease status, and machine learning. A later analysis re-examined previously published TCR beta repertoires from about 670 donors and added high-resolution HLA genotyping to investigate patterns of TCR occurrence. In the later analysis, no new phenotypic data were used to find candidate immune exposures; instead, reliance was placed on TCR beta sequences and their occurrence across donors. An earlier analysis of 587 of the donors used high-throughput TCR beta sequencing to judge whether each TCR beta V gene segment behaved as functional or pseudogenic. Donor age, sex, ethnicity and CMV serostatus were compiled together with the repertoire data. In a later genetic analysis, genome-wide SNP genotypes for about 65% of the roughly 670 donors were used, and that subset was treated as a discovery cohort. Every repertoire in the discovery cohort had been generated on one and the same sequencing platform. HLA typing included class I and class II loci at four-digit resolution. The number of donors typed differed by locus, with about 629-630 for A, B, C, DRB1 and DQB1, over 500 for DQA1, 606 for DPA1, and approximately 470 for DPB1. Because of strong linkage in the cohort, a few DR-DQ haplotypes were treated as single units for association and clustering. Among over 350 genotyped donors of the cohort, an average of about 240,000 unique TCR beta nucleotide sequences were sequenced per donor, around a sixth of them non-productive.

The cohort comprised some 700 healthy bone marrow donors. Cohort members were all nominally healthy when sampled, although unrecorded immune exposures were likely present. The donor tested CMV seronegative, placing the donor among the 350 or so seronegative members of the cohort. A peripheral blood sample was collected from each donor, and TCR beta sequencing was performed on peripheral blood mononuclear cells. Genomic DNA extraction from the blood cell samples was performed with the Qiagen DNeasy Blood Extraction Kit. Broad study findings and their caveats: According to a later analysis, TCR association rates differed among HLA loci, with DRB1 alleles showing the most associated TCRs and HLA-C alleles showing the fewest. Cytomegalovirus status was reported to be diagnosed by the classifier with high specificity and sensitivity in both the original and validation cohorts. Linkage disequilibrium might explain the correlated functional status among segregating V segments, but an unknown experimental factor could not be ruled out. In the study, approximately 160 TCR beta chains were listed as associated with cytomegalovirus. A further reported finding was that TCR beta sequences accurately predicted the HLA-A and HLA-B alleles for most subjects in the first cohort. Because HLA typing was unavailable for some donors at each locus, only the typed subset was used in association tests. Presence/absence analyses assumed roughly uniform sequencing depth across donors, an assumption that may not hold. Across donors, most TCR sequences were observed very rarely, whereas some public TCRs were present in many individuals. An association between a missense DCLRE1C variant and V-gene and J-gene trimming of TCR beta chains was found in a later genetic analysis and replicated in an independent cohort. Because the 87-base-pair reads could not distinguish some IMGT-functional V segments, including TRBV6-2 and TRBV6-3, those segments were excluded. A group of highly shared sequence variants was considered likely to be a technical artifact of the sequencing pipeline. Broadly in line with IMGT annotations, most TCR beta V segments showed up in productive rearrangements about 87% or about 30% of the time in an earlier analysis of 587 of the donors. Roughly 15 rarely observed V segments, including chromosome 9 orphons, were excluded from the earlier analysis of a few hundred of the donors because counts were too low. Three of the identified cytomegalovirus-associated TCR beta chains were confirmed in vitro to be specific for cytomegalovirus antigens. In a later analysis, most CMV-associated TCR beta chains were found to appear HLA-restricted, with HLA associations seemingly driven largely by CMV exposure. Immune exposure information for the cohort was limited to CMV serostatus. This cohort had only TCR beta chains sequenced, and the lack of alpha or paired-chain data limited which features could be detected. Specific HLA alleles were associated with 15,000 to 20,000 TCR beta sequences at a false discovery rate of 0.05 in a later analysis. In a later analysis, several top co-occurrence clusters were reported to appear linked to parvovirus B19, influenza, CMV and Epstein-Barr virus. It was suggested by the authors that the approach could potentially be generalized to other disease states and immunological phenotypes. In a later genetic analysis, fewer N-insertions in productive TCRs were reported among donors in an Asian-associated ancestry cluster than the approximately 710-donor mean. In a later analysis, HLA-associated TCR beta chains were found to be more clonally expanded and to have lower generation probabilities than equally common non-associated chains. Assigning TCR associations to individual alleles was difficult when HLA alleles, especially DR and DQ, strongly co-occurred.

This clone appeared a few times. Its specific antigen is unknown. No quality values exist for individual bases; no much larger clone is one base distant. Including cysteine and phenylalanine, the CDR3 has 13 amino acids. The sequence is cut down to CDR3 DNA, 39 bases in frame from base 1. The junction carries 10 bases between V and J, which are trimmed by 5 bases and 2 bases respectively. The germline V gene (reference sequence) provides CDR1 MNHEY and CDR2 SMNVEV. The library was obtained by the immunoSEQ multiplex PCR assay. The multiplex PCR relied on a mix of 60 forward primers for TCR Vbeta segments and 13 reverse primers for TCR Jbeta segments. Amplification of the CDR3 region of rearranged TCR beta genes was performed with a multiplex PCR assay on genomic DNA. Amplified TCR beta libraries were sequenced as 87-base-pair reads on the Illumina HiSeq System. Per the original workflow: In a later analysis, 77 million or so unique TCR beta chains were counted across the 690 or so repertoires, and about 10 million of these chains were shared by at least two donors. Raw reads were error-corrected and collapsed into unique sequences by a nearest-neighbor algorithm in which closely related sequences were merged to remove PCR and sequencing errors. V, D and J gene segments were assigned by aligning CDR3 sequences to IMGT reference sequences. For a sequence to be retained, a match of at least six nucleotides to both a V gene segment and a J gene segment was required. Rearrangements were classified as productive when the CDR3 lacked stop codons and remained in frame with V and J, and all other rearrangements were classified as non-productive. Following IMGT convention, CDR3 was defined as the stretch from the second conserved V-encoded cysteine to the conserved J-encoded phenylalanine. The earlier analysis of 587 of the donors excluded sequences that lacked an unambiguous match to a single V gene segment. An earlier analysis of fewer than 650 of the donors classified V segments as functional when productive rearrangements were above 56.7% and as segregating when the standard deviation between donors was above 5%. A statistical classification framework was built for diagnosing cytomegalovirus status from the catalog of TCR beta chain sequences. In a later analysis, TCR nucleotide sequences were compared against IMGT/GENE-DB human TR gene sequences so that V and J genes could be assigned. A later analysis assigned CDR3 sequences and most-parsimonious VDJ recombination scenarios with the TCRdist pipeline. In a later analysis, every TCR beta chain was defined by the combination of its CDR3 amino acid sequence and its V-gene family, and reads without a unique V-gene family were dropped. A later analysis removed 592 highly shared, low-generation-probability nucleotide sequences to deal with suspected cross-contamination and a sequencing artifact. In a later analysis, a clonal expansion index was calculated for each public chain from normalized within-repertoire ranks of inferred template counts. In a later analysis, generation probabilities were computed with a VDJ recombination model fitted to out-of-frame rearrangements, and the resulting probabilities were checked against IGoR. Hypergeometric tests were used in a later analysis to score TCR-TCR, TCR-HLA and TCR-CMV co-occurrence, with a repertoire-size bias correction applied to the TCR pairs. To estimate false discovery rates, a later analysis permuted the HLA or CMV assignments 20 times. In a later analysis, co-occurring TCRs were grouped using DBSCAN, and TCRdist sequence similarity was added for clustering within HLA-allele-positive subsets. Co-occurrence clustering excluded repertoires with fewer than 30,000 or more than 120,000 public chains, plus five with anomalous nucleotide sharing. TCRdb carries this immuneACCESS record with in-frame sequences only. Its versions omit some clonotypes, under half of them owing to an unresolved V gene in the studies checked, with the rest unexplained. The V and J calls and clone size are taken from that table; D and trimming were inferred from the DNA. The sample records about 55,000 clones, around 79% of which are singletons. About 2.3% of the sample rests with the top ten.

The specimen was PBMCs. The sequence links TRBV27 to TRBJ2-7; a confident D gene designation cannot be given. This receptor was obtained from a female donor in good health and CMV-seronegative. The nucleotide sequence is given as TGTGCCAGCAGTCCCTCCGGAGCCTACGAGCAGTACTTC. Translated, this gives CASSPSGAYEQYF.